These T cell receptor beta chains were read from a single sample in a study of cytotoxic CD8 clonotypes in ibrutinib-treated CLL. Repertoires were generated with immunoSEQ multiplex PCR, while TCRdb's copy carries only in-frame clones and drops some. The sample comprises more than 140,000 clones, approximately 75% of which are singletons, and 25% to 30% rests with the top ten. The input for sequencing was PBMCs, taken after 12 months of ibrutinib treatment. These receptor sequences come from a human donor with chronic lymphocytic leukemia. Each CDR3 is given with its conserved first and last residue. A D gene is named only where the DNA matches it firmly. Clone size is not always given. Where it is, it says once, few, many or a class for expanded clones.

>NA|TRBV27|NA|TRBJ1-6
CASSSAGGYYSPLHF
TGTGCCAGCAGTTCTGCAGGAGGATATTATTCACCCCTCCACTTT
>NA|TRBV6-1|NA|TRBJ2-7
CASREQTYEQYF
TGTGCCAGCAGGGAGCAGACCTACGAGCAGTACTTC
>NA|TRBV7-9|NA|TRBJ1-1
CASSSTFSHQHTEAFF
TGTGCCAGCAGCTCGACATTCTCGCATCAGCACACTGAAGCTTTCTTT
>NA|TRBV28|NA|TRBJ2-7
CASIGLQYEQYF
TGTGCCAGCATCGGACTCCAATACGAGCAGTACTTC
>NA|TRBV13|NA|TRBJ2-7
CASSTGTLNEQYF
TGTGCCAGCAGCACCGGGACACTCAACGAGCAGTACTTC
>NA|TRBV5-1|NA|TRBJ2-2
CASSLGADLNTGELFF
TGCGCCAGCAGCTTGGGGGCAGATCTGAACACCGGGGAGCTGTTTTTT
>TRBD1|TRBV5-6|NA|TRBJ1-4
CASSLVGTGISANEKLFF
TGTGCCAGCAGCTTGGTGGGGACAGGGATCAGCGCTAATGAAAAACTGTTTTTT
>NA|TRBV7-9|once|TRBJ2-1
CAPTDYNNEQFF
TGTGCCCCGACGGACTACAACAATGAGCAGTTCTTC
>TRBD2|TRBV7-7|NA|TRBJ2-7
CPHPCQRGDSGTYEQYF
TGTCCCCACCCATGCCAGCGGGGGGATAGCGGAACCTACGAGCAGTACTTC
>TRBD2|TRBV5-1|NA|TRBJ2-5
CASSLPGLAGGETQYF
TGCGCCAGCAGCTTGCCCGGACTAGCGGGGGGCGAGACCCAGTACTTC
>TRBD1|TRBV6-5|NA|TRBJ2-1
CASTTGQVYNEQFF
TGTGCCAGCACCACGGGACAGGTTTACAATGAGCAGTTCTTC